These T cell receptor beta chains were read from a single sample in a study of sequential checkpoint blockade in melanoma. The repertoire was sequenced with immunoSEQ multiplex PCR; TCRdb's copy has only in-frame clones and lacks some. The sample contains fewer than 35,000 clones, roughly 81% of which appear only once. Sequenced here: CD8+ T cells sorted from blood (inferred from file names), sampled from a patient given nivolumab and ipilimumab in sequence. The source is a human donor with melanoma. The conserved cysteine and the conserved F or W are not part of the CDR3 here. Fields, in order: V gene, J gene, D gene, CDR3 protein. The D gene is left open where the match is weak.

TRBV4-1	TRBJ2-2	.	ASSQSGFPNTGELF
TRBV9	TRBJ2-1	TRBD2	ASSPSGSFYEQF
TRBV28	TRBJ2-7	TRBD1	ASSFPGTGYEQY
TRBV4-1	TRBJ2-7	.	ASSPLEGYEQY
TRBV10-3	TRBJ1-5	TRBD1	AIRDRGDGNQPQH
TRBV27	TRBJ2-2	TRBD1	ASSLGTDTGELF
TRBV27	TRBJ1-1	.	ASRLSAGADFTEAF
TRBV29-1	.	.	SVGGTSTYEQY
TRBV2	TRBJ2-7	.	ASTDRYYEQY
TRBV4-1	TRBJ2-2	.	ASSPGQFTGELF
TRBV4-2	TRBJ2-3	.	ASSLQVVNQDTQY
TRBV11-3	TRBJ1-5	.	ASSLTEYSNQPQH
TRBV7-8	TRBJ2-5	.	ASSLEPTRSQETQY
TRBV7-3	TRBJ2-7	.	ASSLDHGVEQY
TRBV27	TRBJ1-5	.	ASSFSGGGNQPQH
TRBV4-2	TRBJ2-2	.	ASSPPSRGELF
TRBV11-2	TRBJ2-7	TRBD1	ASSFTGVRYEQY
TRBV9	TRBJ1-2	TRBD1	ASSTDRGYGYT
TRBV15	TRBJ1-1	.	ATSRGAPGGLKTEAF
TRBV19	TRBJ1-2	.	ASTQGSAGYT
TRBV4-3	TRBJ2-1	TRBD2	ASSQGTSGRYAYNEQF
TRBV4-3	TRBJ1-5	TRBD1	ASSQDRRDRGNQPQH
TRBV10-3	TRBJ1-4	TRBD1	AISPGTGDEKLF
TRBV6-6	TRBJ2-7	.	ASSPFLGWGNEQY
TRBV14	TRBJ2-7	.	ASSHTGPYEQY
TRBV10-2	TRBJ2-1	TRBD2	ASTYSGTSGDNEQF
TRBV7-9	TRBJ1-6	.	ASRVGNSPLH
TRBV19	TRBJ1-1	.	ASSIGLLGVEAF
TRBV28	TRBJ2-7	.	ASSLLQGGDEQY
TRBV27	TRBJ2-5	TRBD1	ASRTGGTQY
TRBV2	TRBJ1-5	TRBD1	ASNGQGGQPQH
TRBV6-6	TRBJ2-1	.	ASSYSSPRDEQF
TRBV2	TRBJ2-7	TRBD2	ASSVKGLNEQY
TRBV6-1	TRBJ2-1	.	ASIGPARMNEQF
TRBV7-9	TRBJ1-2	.	ASREGLYERGYT
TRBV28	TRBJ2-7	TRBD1	ASRSDRFLPYEQY
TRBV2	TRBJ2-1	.	ASTVVPAYNEQF
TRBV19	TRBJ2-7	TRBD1	ASSIQGVSYEQY
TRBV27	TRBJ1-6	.	ASSLTTALYNSPLH
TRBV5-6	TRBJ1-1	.	ASSLGGAREAF
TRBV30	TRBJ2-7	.	AWSPGAYEQY
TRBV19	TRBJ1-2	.	ASSSVVGVLNGIT
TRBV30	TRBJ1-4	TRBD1	AWKATGSVWNEKLF
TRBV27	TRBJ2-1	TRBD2	ASALGSGGARNEQF
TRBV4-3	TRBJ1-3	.	ASSQVAGSGNTIY